This T cell receptor beta chain stems from a study of blood T cell repertoires in COVID-19. About the study: Whether acute or convalescent, the COVID-19 samples came from the United States, Italy and Spain. Nucleic acid was either cDNA or gDNA, and it came from T cells, B-cell-depleted T cells, or PBMCs.

The CDR3 contains 15 residues. Trimming removed 2 bases from V and 7 bases from J, with 18 bases in between. The V gene's germline CDR1 is SNHLY and CDR2 FYNNEI. This clone has just a few counts. Original analysis: Amplifying reference gene primers gave estimates of nucleated cell counts. Measured with immunoSEQ multiplex PCR; TCRdb has only the in-frame clones, and not every one. V and J calls and clone size are as listed in that table; D and trimming were resolved from the DNA. The table lists a few hundred thousand clones, roughly 87% of them singletons, with around 4.6% in the top ten. The chain is built from TRBV2 and TRBJ2-7; D might be TRBD1 (6 bases). Sequenced material: peripheral blood. This TCR was recovered from a woman between 35 and 50 years old who had recovered from COVID-19. CDR3 DNA sequence: TGTGCCAGCAGTGAAAGTTCGTGGGACACGGGGGAGCAGTACTTC. Protein: CASSESSWDTGEQYF.